The 9 T cell receptor beta chains given below trace back to one sample, sequenced in a study of blood T cell repertoires in COVID-19. Repertoires were generated with immunoSEQ multiplex PCR, while TCRdb's copy carries only in-frame clones and drops some. The sample contains tens of thousands of clones, approximately 86% of which appear only once. The material sequenced was peripheral blood. These receptors originate from a woman over 75 with acute or convalescent COVID-19.

This chain joins TRBV5-1 and TRBJ1-2; TRBD1 matches 10 bases. Trimming at V came to 0 bases and at J to 8 bases, leaving 4 bases not matched to a gene. Per the germline V gene, CDR1 is SGHRS and CDR2 is YFSETQ. This CDR3 has 14 residues. In DNA, the CDR3 is TGCGCCAGCAGCTTGGCCGGGACAGGGGAAGGCTACACCTTC. Its protein is CASSLAGTGEGYTF.

The chain joins TRBV12-5 to TRBJ1-5; 7 bases match TRBD1. Germline V gene sequence: CDR1 LGHNT, CDR2 FRNRAP. The CDR3 covers 19 residues. The V and J ends lost 5 bases and 3 bases, in that order; junction bases with no gene match: 19. The CDR3 sequence: CASGMHRVFDRVSNQPQHF. The CDR3 DNA is TGTGCTAGTGGTATGCACCGCGTTTTTGACAGGGTATCCAATCAGCCCCAGCATTTT.

This rearrangement joins TRBV11-2 to TRBJ1-5; a possible D gene is TRBD1 (6 bases). Per germline, CDR1 SGHAT and CDR2 FQNNGV. The CDR3 is made up of 16 amino acids. V was cut by 3 bases and J by 0 bases, with 12 bases left in between. The CDR3 is CASSFGGGGSNQPQHF. CDR3 in DNA: TGTGCCAGCAGCTTTGGGGGCGGGGGTAGCAATCAGCCCCAGCATTTT.

The chain joins TRBV27 to TRBJ1-1, with D perhaps matching TRBD1 (5 bases). Germline lookup yields CDR1 MNHEY and CDR2 SMNVEV (reference sequence). Trimming removed 2 bases from V and 5 bases from J, with 9 bases in between. The CDR3 is 13 residues long. CDR3 DNA sequence: TGTGCCAGCAGTTTAATGGGGCCTACTGAAGCTTTCTTT. Translating it yields CASSLMGPTEAFF.

In its sample, this clone was seen a few times. The gene calls are TRBV9 and TRBJ2-7; D is perhaps TRBD1 (5 bases). The CDR3 is made up of 15 amino acids. Germline CDR1 and CDR2: SGDLS and YYNGEE. Trimming took 5 bases from V and 2 from J, leaving 17 bases between them. The CDR3 DNA reads as TGTGCCAGCAGACACTTCGACAGCGACACCTACGAGCAGTACTTC. This sequence encodes CASRHFDSDTYEQYF. The full variable domain, rest sourced from reference TRBV9 and TRBJ2-7, is DSGVTQTPKHLITATGQRVTLRCSPRSGDLSVYWYQQSLDQGLQFLIQYYNGEERAKGNILERFSAQQFPDLHSELNLSSLELGDSALYFCASRHFDSDTYEQYFGPGTRLTVT.

This clone has only a few counts. This rearrangement joins TRBV19 to TRBJ1-2; 9 bases map to TRBD1. J lost 3 bases, V lost 4 bases, and 6 bases had no gene match. CDR3 length: 15 residues. Germline V gene lookup returns CDR1 LNHDA and CDR2 SQIVND (reference sequence). Written as DNA, the CDR3 is TGTGCCAGTAGTACACAGGGGGCCGGGGACTATGGCTACACCTTC. Translation gives CASSTQGAGDYGYTF.

The chain is built from TRBV10-3 and TRBJ1-4; a possible D gene is TRBD1 (5 bases). V was pared by 3 bases and J by 4 bases, with 12 bases between. Germline values: CDR1 ENHRY, CDR2 SYGVKD. CDR3 length: 15 amino acids. The CDR3 sequence is CAISDGGLGNEKLFF. In DNA, the CDR3 is TGTGCCATCAGTGACGGGGGGTTAGGTAATGAAAAACTGTTTTTT.

This sequence joins TRBV7-2 and TRBJ2-6; D perhaps matches TRBD2 (6 bases). The CDR3 sequence is 15 residues long. The germline V gene has CDR1 SGHTA and CDR2 FQGNSA. Trimming cost V 5 bases and J 2 bases, with 10 bases left between them. CDR3 bases: TGTGCCAGCAGCCTGGGCGGGGCTGGGGCCAACGTCCTGACTTTC. Translation gives CASSLGGAGANVLTF.

The chain recombines TRBV6-5 with TRBJ1-5; D gene ambiguous. This CDR3 is 12 amino acids long. Trimming stripped 7 bases from V and 4 bases from J, with 8 bases between. Germline loops: CDR1 MNHEY, CDR2 SVGAGI. This CDR3 is CASTPGNQPQHF. DNA of the CDR3: TGTGCCAGCACGCCGGGGAATCAGCCCCAGCATTTT.